One and the same sample provided the 19 T cell receptor delta chains below, sequenced in a study of γδ T cells in repeated Plasmodium falciparum infection (dated by TCRdb to 2020 to 2022). The library was made by multiplex PCR. This sample was sequenced with an Illumina MiSeq. After TCRdb called clones again from the public reads with CATT, rows with identical DNA were merged. The sample table holds roughly 90,000 delta-chain clones, of which 0.8% to 1% were seen once. The top ten constitute more than 9% of the sample. Vgamma9/Vdelta2+ and Vdelta2-negative gammadelta T cell populations were flow-sorted from peripheral blood mononuclear cells for bulk TCR repertoire analysis. Sequencing input: gamma-delta T cells from blood. Receptors were obtained from a pool of human donors (malaria-infected and uninfected, not separated).

In this sample, this clone turned up many times. This probably arose from a read error, given a far larger clone one base away. The identical CDR3 is also encoded by other nucleotide sequences in the sample. V usage is TRDV3 and J usage is TRDJ1; 8 nucleotides agree with TRDD2. This CDR3 has 20 residues. Germline V gives CDR1 TVYSNPD, CDR2 GDNSRS (reference sequence). The DNA of the CDR3 is TGTGCCTTTACTGGCCTTCCTATTATCGTTAGCCCAAGAACGACCGACAAACTCATCTTT. Translation gives CAFTGLPIIVSPRTTDKLIF.

As concerns this clone: TCRdb pairs this DNA with a much larger clone's protein that differs at residue 5, likely a read error; the protein shown was translated from the DNA. The chain uses TRDV1 and TRDJ1; D uncertain. Matching the DNA to germline supplied the J gene, which TCRdb does not give. The V gene's germline CDR1 is TSWWSYY and CDR2 QGS. The V and J ends lost 5 bases and 3 bases respectively, with 25 bases between them. The CDR3 spans 18 residues. Written as DNA, the CDR3 is TGTGCTCTTGGGAAAAGGTTCTTCGAGTACGAGTCCTCCGATAAACTCATCTTT. Encoded protein: CALGKRFFEYESSDKLIF.

This clone was detected only a few times. A read error likely explains why the TCRdb protein, taken from a much larger clone, differs from this DNA's translation at residue 4; the protein shown is translated from the DNA. The chain has TRDV2 and TRDJ1; tentatively, D is TRDD3 (5 bases). The J gene is absent in TCRdb and was assigned here via DNA matching to germline. Per the germline V gene, CDR1 is GEAIGNYY and CDR2 is EKD. CDR3 length equals 22 residues. In nucleotides, the CDR3 is TGTGCCTGTGGCACCAGGATCGGGCGATACACTGCTAGTACAGATGGGACCGATAAACTCATCTTT. This codes for CACGTRIGRYTASTDGTDKLIF.

This clone was detected only a few times. The protein TCRdb lists belongs to a much larger clone and differs from this DNA's translation at residue 15, which points to a read error; the protein shown is made from the DNA. CDR3 in amino acids: CALGELAIPRGPTDELIF. In DNA, the CDR3 is TGTGCTCTTGGGGAACTAGCTATCCCCCGGGGACCCACCGATGAACTCATCTTT. This chain uses TRDV1 with TRDJ1, with a possible D match to TRDD3 (5 bases). This CDR3 is built from 18 residues. In germline, CDR1 is TSWWSYY, CDR2 QGS.

The table lists this clone with a few counts. TCRdb's listed protein matches a much larger clone and diverges from this DNA's translation at residue 13, likely through a read error; the protein shown comes from the DNA. The chain is built from TRDV2 and TRDJ2; 8 bases are a match to TRDD3. No J gene was available from TCRdb, and it was assigned here by a germline match of the DNA. The CDR3 is made up of 18 amino acids. Germline lookup yields CDR1 GEAIGNYY and CDR2 EKD. The CDR3 DNA sequence: TGTGCCTGTGACAGTGTACTGGGGGGCCTAAATTTGGCAGCACAACTCTTCTTT. Encoded protein: CACDSVLGGLNLAAQLFF.

In this sample, this clone turned up a few times. TCRdb has a much larger clone's protein, which differs at residue 17 from the translation of this DNA, likely because of a read error; what is shown is the protein translated from the DNA. This chain joins TRDV1 and TRDJ3; D might be TRDD3 (7 bases). TCRdb supplies no J gene; here it was assigned by aligning the nucleotide sequence to germline. The CDR3 contains 29 residues. CDR1 is TSWWSYY and CDR2 is QGS in the germline V gene. Trimming took 2 bases from V and 2 from J, leaving 46 bases between them. The CDR3 DNA reads TGTGCTCTTGGGGAAAATCCTACCCTCCCTTGGGTGCGTCTTACTGGGGAATACCCACCGACCTGGGACACCCGACAGATGTTTTTC. Translating gives CALGENPTLPWVRLTGEYPPTWDTRQMFF.

This clone came up a few times. The protein that TCRdb holds for this DNA derives from a much larger clone and differs from the translated DNA at residue 8, which likely indicates a read error; the protein shown here is translated from the DNA. This chain uses TRDV3 with TRDJ1; 7 bases are a match to TRDD3. Germline trimming cut 0 bases from V and 4 bases from J; bases unmatched to any gene: 8. The CDR3 sequence is 14 residues long. Looked up from germline, CDR1 is TVYSNPD and CDR2 is GDNSRS (reference sequence). The DNA for the CDR3 is TGTGCCTTTAGCATTACTGGGGAATACGATAAACTCATCTTT. Translated: CAFSITGEYDKLIF. The full variable domain, completed using reference TRDV3 and TRDJ1, is CDKVTQSSPDQTVASGSEVVLLCTYDTVYSNPDLFWYRIRPDYSFQFVFYGDNSRSEGADFTQGRFSVKHILTQKAFHLVISPVRTEDSATYYCAFSITGEYDKLIFGKGTRVTVEP.

About this clone itself: TCRdb's protein for this DNA is that of a much larger clone and differs from the translation at residue 18, likely a read error; the protein shown is the DNA translation. This chain connects TRDV1 to TRDJ1, with D possibly being TRDD3 (6 bases). The J gene comes from matching the DNA to germline here; TCRdb lacks it. The CDR3 extends over 21 amino acids. The germline V gene has CDR1 TSWWSYY and CDR2 QGS. CDR3 DNA: TGTGCTCTTGGAGAAGCGTGGGTGACCCTACCCGGCTGGGGATTCACCGATGAACTCATCTTT. Encoded protein: CALGEAWVTLPGWGFTDELIF.

In its sample, this clone was seen many times. The protein that TCRdb holds for this DNA derives from a much larger clone and differs from the translated DNA at residue 19, which likely indicates a read error; the protein shown here is translated from the DNA. The chain links TRDV1 to TRDJ1; 8 bases match TRDD3. CDR3 length: 21 residues. CDR1 and CDR2 (germline): TSWWSYY, QGS. The CDR3 DNA reads as TGTGCTCTTGGGGAACTATTACTGTCGAGCGGGGGAACCTGGGGGACCGATAAACACATCTTT. This translates into CALGELLLSSGGTWGTDKHIF.

This clone has only a few counts. A much larger clone differs by one base, so this may be a read error. This chain links TRDV1 with TRDJ1; 10 bases line up with TRDD3. The J gene comes from matching the DNA to germline here; TCRdb lacks it. The V gene's germline CDR1 is TSWWSYY and CDR2 QGS. The CDR3 totals 16 residues. Here the CDR3 reads CALGKRGGYAYVGLIF. The CDR3 DNA follows: TGTGCCCTTGGGAAAAGGGGGGGATACGCGTATGTCGGACTCATCTTT.

This clone has more than one count but fewer than ten. TCRdb's listed protein matches a much larger clone and diverges from this DNA's translation at residue 3, likely through a read error; the protein shown comes from the DNA. The chain combines TRDV1 with TRDJ1; 9 bases agree with TRDD3. Germline CDR1 is TSWWSYY and CDR2 is QGS. The CDR3 consists of 18 residues. Here the CDR3 DNA reads TGTGCTCCTGGGGATGGATCGGGGGATACCACGTACACCGATAAACTCATCTTT. Encoded protein: CAPGDGSGDTTYTDKLIF.

At least ten counts were recorded for this clone. This rearrangement joins TRDV2 to TRDJ1, with D unresolved. V was cut by 3 bases and J by 3 bases, with 10 bases left in between. The CDR3 spans 13 residues. Germline-derived CDR1 and CDR2 are GEAIGNYY and EKD. CDR3 DNA: TGTGCCTGTGACCCCCTCGCATCCGATAAACTCATCTTT. This gives the protein CACDPLASDKLIF.

This clone is judged medium-sized. Other nucleotide sequences from this sample produce the same CDR3. The CDR3 protein is CAFMTFPSVLGDTGTDKLIF. In DNA form, the CDR3 reads TGTGCCTTCATGACCTTCCCCTCTGTACTGGGGGATACTGGAACCGATAAACTCATCTTT. The chain is built from TRDV2 and TRDJ1, with 12 bases fitting TRDD3. This CDR3 spans 20 amino acids. The V gene end was trimmed by 8 bases and the J gene end by 2 bases; junction bases not matched to a gene: 23. Germline values: CDR1 GEAIGNYY, CDR2 EKD.

A few counts support this clone. This DNA's translation and the protein TCRdb lists, from a much larger clone, do not match at residue 8, likely due to a read error; the protein shown is translated from the DNA. V usage is TRDV1 and J usage is TRDJ1; 9 positions agree with TRDD3. The J gene, missing from TCRdb, was assigned here through DNA to germline matching. V was clipped by 5 bases and J by 0 bases; unmatched bases: 25. This CDR3 contains 22 residues. Germline lookup yields CDR1 TSWWSYY and CDR2 QGS. The CDR3 protein is CALGPLESLRSILGDYTDKLIF. CDR3 DNA sequence: TGTGCTCTTGGGCCCCTGGAATCCCTTCGATCTATACTGGGGGACTACACCGATAAACTCATCTTT.

Points on this clone: One base separates it from a far larger clone, so it is likely a read error. Other nucleotide sequences in the sample specify the same CDR3. The gene calls are TRDV2 and TRDJ3; D remains unclear. As TCRdb names no J gene, one was assigned here on the basis of a DNA match to germline. Trimming left V 1 base short and J 5 bases short, with 14 bases between. Germline V CDR1 and CDR2: GEAIGNYY, EKD. The CDR3 extends over 17 amino acids. As DNA, the CDR3 is TGTGCCTGTGACACGGCCGAAGAGAACAGGGACACCCGACAGATGTTTTTC. Amino acid sequence: CACDTAEENRDTRQMFF.

Worth noting for this clone: TCRdb's protein for this DNA is that of a much larger clone and differs from the translation at residue 9, likely a read error; the protein shown is the DNA translation. This chain links TRAV38-2/DV8 with TRDJ1, with 9 bases lining up with TRDD3. TCRdb offers no J gene call, so here the DNA was matched to germline to obtain one. The germline CDR1 and CDR2 sequences are TSESDYY and QEAYKQQN. The CDR3 extends over 16 amino acids. V shed 10 bases, J shed 0 bases, and the junction held 13 bases outside the gene matches. The CDR3 DNA follows: TGTGCTCCCGGATTTGGGGGATATCTGTACACCGATAAACTCATCTTT. Translating gives CAPGFGGYLYTDKLIF.

This clone was detected only a few times. A read error is the likely source, as a far larger clone sits one nucleotide away. Different DNA sequences within this sample yield the same CDR3. CDR3 region: CALGIRPSRYWGVPYTDKLIF. CDR3 coding DNA: TGTGCTCTTGGGATCCGGCCTTCCCGCTACTGGGGGGTTCCGTACACCGATAAACTCATCTTT. The chain couples TRDV1 to TRDJ1; TRDD3 agrees at 8 bases. TCRdb is silent on the J gene; assignment here came from matching the DNA to germline. V gave up 5 bases and J gave up 0 bases; unmatched junction bases: 23. The CDR3 covers 21 residues. CDR1 is TSWWSYY and CDR2 is QGS in the germline V gene.

To note about this clone: The TCRdb protein, from a much larger clone, departs from this DNA's translation at residue 5, likely by read error; the protein shown derives from the DNA. The chain employs TRDV1 and TRDJ3, with D possibly being TRDD2 or TRDD3 (5 bases each). The J gene comes from matching the DNA to germline here; TCRdb lacks it. V lost 4 bases, J lost 0 bases, and 40 bases lay in between. Germline V CDR1 and CDR2: TSWWSYY, QGS. The CDR3 consists of 27 residues. The CDR3 reads CALGALTTYRAWRIDGITSWDTRQMFF. The CDR3 DNA sequence: TGTGCTCTTGGGGCCCTCACTACCTACCGTGCGTGGCGGATAGACGGAATAACCTCCTGGGACACCCGACAGATGTTTTTC.

With regard to this clone: The mismatch at residue 6 between this DNA's translation and the TCRdb protein of a much larger clone likely reflects a read error; the protein shown is translated from the DNA. The chain couples TRDV2 to TRDJ1; no clear D gene. No J segment appears in TCRdb, so it was assigned here by matching the sequence to germline. This CDR3 region has 14 residues. V was cut by 3 bases and J by 4 bases, with 14 bases left in between. CDR1 is GEAIGNYY, CDR2 EKD, per germline. CDR3 nucleotide sequence: TGTGCCTGTGACCCGTGCGGACGATACGATAAACTCATCTTT. As protein: CACDPCGRYDKLIF.